The present T cell receptor beta chain was sequenced within a study of vaccination and CD4 T cells after COVID-19. Study at large: Controls used CEFX viral epitopes (positive), HIV-1 Nef peptides (negative), or no peptide.

There are a few counts of this clonotype. The antigen is not known. The treatment denotes: approximately nine-day PBMC culture with coronavirus spike peptide pools or control peptides (ViraFEST assay). An Oncomine TCR Beta short-read assay was used to sequence the DNA from cultured CD4+ T cells. TCRdb re-analysed the PCR reads in MiXCR, keeping a single row per CDR3 protein. This table has over 15,000 distinct CDR3 sequences, 53% appearing once. The J segment lost 2 bases and the V segment lost 8 bases, leaving 20 bases of the junction unmatched. The CDR3 has 18 amino acids. CDR1 MDHEN and CDR2 SYDVKM come from the germline V gene.

The J gene is TRBJ2-5, the V gene TRBV28; 7 bases align to TRBD1. Sequences were derived from CD4+ T cells from blood, cultured in vitro, sampled before SARS-CoV-2 vaccination. This clonotype was sampled from a human donor who had recovered from COVID-19. The CDR3 sequence: CASQLSPPGTVYQETQYF. The CDR3 bases are TGTGCCAGCCAATTGTCCCCCCCCGGGACAGTTTATCAAGAGACCCAGTACTTC. The complete variable domain, with remaining parts taken from reference TRBV28 and TRBJ2-5, reads DVKVTQSSRYLVKRTGEKVFLECVQDMDHENMFWYRQDPGLGLRLIYFSYDVKMKEKGDIPEGYSVSREKKERFSLILESASTNQTSMYLCASQLSPPGTVYQETQYFGPGTRLLVL.